Sequencing of this T cell receptor (beta chain) was carried out in a study of identifying expanded T cells in peripheral blood. Trimming cost V 7 bases and J 7 bases, with 22 bases left between them. Germline V gene data show CDR1 as SEHNR and CDR2 as FQNEAQ (reference sequence). The CDR3 has 16 residues. Profiling relied on immunoSEQ multiplex PCR, and the TCRdb table lists in-frame clones only, not all of them. The sample includes about 100,000 clones, around 85% of them seen just once. Comments on this clone: What it binds is unknown.

Broader study findings: Across healthy donors, higher total template counts meant significantly greater roughly 2-week count variance.

The V gene is TRBV7-9, the J gene TRBJ2-2; possibly TRBD1 for D (6 bases). The clonotype was recovered from a person aged 18 to 75 in good health. Material for sequencing was blood. CDR3 sequence: CASIPLNRVGVGELFF. Here the CDR3 DNA reads TGTGCCAGCATCCCGTTAAACAGGGTCGGGGTCGGGGAGCTGTTTTTT. Full variable domain (missing parts from reference TRBV7-9 and TRBJ2-2): DTGVSQNPRHKITKRGQNVTFRCDPISEHNRLYWYRQTLGQGPEFLTYFQNEAQLEKSRLLSDRFSAERPKGSFSTLEIQRTEQGDSAMYLCASIPLNRVGVGELFFGEGSRLTVL.